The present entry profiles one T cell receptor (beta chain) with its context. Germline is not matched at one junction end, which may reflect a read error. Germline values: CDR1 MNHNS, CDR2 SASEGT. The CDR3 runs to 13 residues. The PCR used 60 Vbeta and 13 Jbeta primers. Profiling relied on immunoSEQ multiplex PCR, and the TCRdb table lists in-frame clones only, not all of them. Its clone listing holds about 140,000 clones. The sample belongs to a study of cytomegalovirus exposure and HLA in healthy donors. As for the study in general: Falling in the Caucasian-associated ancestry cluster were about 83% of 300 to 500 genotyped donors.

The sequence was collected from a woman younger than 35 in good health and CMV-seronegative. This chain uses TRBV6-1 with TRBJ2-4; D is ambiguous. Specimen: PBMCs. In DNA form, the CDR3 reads TGTGCCAGTGACGCGATAGCCGAAAACATTCAGTACTTC. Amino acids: CASDAIAENIQYF.